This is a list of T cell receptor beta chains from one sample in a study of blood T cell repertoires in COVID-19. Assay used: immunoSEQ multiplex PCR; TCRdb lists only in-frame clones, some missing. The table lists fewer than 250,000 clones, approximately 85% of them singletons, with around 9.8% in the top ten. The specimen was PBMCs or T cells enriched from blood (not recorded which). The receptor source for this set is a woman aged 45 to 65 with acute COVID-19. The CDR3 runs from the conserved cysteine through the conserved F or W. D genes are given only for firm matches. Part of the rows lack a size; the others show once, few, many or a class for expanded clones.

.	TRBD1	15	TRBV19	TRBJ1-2	CASEKQGARGYGYTF	TGTGCCAGCGAGAAGCAGGGGGCGCGGGGCTATGGCTACACCTTC
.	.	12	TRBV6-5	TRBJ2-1	CASSYPDNEQFF	TGTGCCAGCAGTTACCCAGACAATGAGCAGTTCTTC
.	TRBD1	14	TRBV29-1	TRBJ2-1	CSAGTASSYNEQFF	TGCAGCGCTGGGACAGCAAGCTCCTACAATGAGCAGTTCTTC
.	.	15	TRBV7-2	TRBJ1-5	CASSLGLYSNQPQHF	TGTGCCAGCAGCTTAGGACTTTATAGCAATCAGCCCCAGCATTTT
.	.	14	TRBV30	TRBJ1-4	CAWSRDGGNEKLFF	TGTGCCTGGAGTCGGGATGGGGGGAATGAAAAACTGTTTTTT
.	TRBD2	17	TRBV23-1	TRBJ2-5	CASSQYIAGASQETQYF	TGCGCCAGCAGTCAGTACATAGCGGGGGCCTCTCAAGAGACCCAGTACTTC
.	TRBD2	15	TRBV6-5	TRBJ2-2	CASSRGLEGTGELFF	TGTGCCAGCAGTAGAGGACTAGAGGGCACCGGGGAGCTGTTTTTT
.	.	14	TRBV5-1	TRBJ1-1	CASSLVAGNTEAFF	TGCGCCAGCAGCTTGGTGGCGGGTAACACTGAAGCTTTCTTT
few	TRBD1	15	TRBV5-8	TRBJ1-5	CASSLEGQGRQPQHF	TGTGCCAGCAGCTTGGAGGGACAGGGACGGCAGCCCCAGCATTTT
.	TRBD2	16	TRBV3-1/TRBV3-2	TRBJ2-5	CASSHKLATYRETQYF	TGTGCCAGCAGCCACAAACTAGCGACTTATAGGGAGACCCAGTACTTC
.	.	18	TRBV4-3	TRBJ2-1	CASSQDLTSSSSYNEQFF	TGCGCCAGCAGCCAAGATCTTACTAGCTCTAGCTCCTACAATGAGCAGTTCTTC
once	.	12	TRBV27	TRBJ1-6	CASADHNSPLHF	TGTGCCAGTGCGGATCATAATTCACCCCTCCACTTT
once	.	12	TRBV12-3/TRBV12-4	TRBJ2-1	CASSSWANEQFF	TGTGCCAGCAGCTCCTGGGCCAATGAGCAGTTCTTC
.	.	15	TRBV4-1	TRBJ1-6	CASSQGRQDYSPLHF	TGCGCCAGCAGCCAAGGTCGGCAGGATTATTCACCCCTCCACTTT